The rows below give T cell receptor beta chains drawn from one sample of a study of cytomegalovirus exposure and HLA in healthy donors. TCRdb's table, derived via immunoSEQ multiplex PCR, lists solely in-frame clones and lacks some. The data hold 85,000 to 100,000 clones, with 70% to 80% observed a single time. Specimen: PBMCs. The receptors stem from a male donor in good health and CMV-seropositive. The CDR3 runs from the conserved cysteine through the conserved F or W. The D gene is left open where the match is weak. Clone size is not always given. Where it is, it says once, few, many or a class for expanded clones.

v_gene,len,abundance,d_gene,j_gene,CDR3aa,CDR3nt
TRBV10-3,18,.,TRBD1,TRBJ1-1,CAIRAGGGLLGPNTEAFF,TGTGCCATCAGGGCAGGGGGCGGCCTTCTAGGCCCTAACACTGAAGCTTTCTTT
TRBV4-1,16,.,TRBD1,TRBJ2-7,CASSQPMTGSSYEQYF,TGCGCCAGCAGCCAACCCATGACAGGGAGCTCCTACGAGCAGTACTTC
TRBV2,14,.,TRBD2,TRBJ2-7,CASITLAGAYEQYF,TGTGCCAGCATTACGCTAGCGGGGGCCTACGAGCAGTACTTC
TRBV6-1,15,.,.,TRBJ2-1,CASSESGIPGDEQFF,TGTGCCAGCAGTGAATCAGGGATCCCTGGGGATGAGCAGTTCTTC
TRBV6-5,15,.,.,TRBJ2-3,CASTSRGGDTDTQYF,TGTGCCAGCACCTCCCGGGGCGGGGACACAGATACGCAGTATTTT
TRBV6-1,14,.,.,TRBJ1-1,CASSERSPNTEAFF,TGTGCCAGCAGTGAGCGGTCACCGAACACTGAAGCTTTCTTT
TRBV18,16,.,TRBD1,TRBJ1-1,CASSPPDRGSPTEAFF,TGTGCCAGCTCACCACCCGACAGGGGGTCCCCGACTGAAGCTTTCTTT
TRBV7-9,15,few,.,TRBJ2-1,CATHKEGASYNEQFF,TGTGCCACCCATAAGGAGGGAGCGAGTTACAATGAGCAGTTCTTC
TRBV7-9,15,.,TRBD2,TRBJ2-7,CASSRTSGGLLEQYF,TGTGCCAGCAGCAGAACTAGCGGGGGTTTACTCGAGCAGTACTTC
TRBV5-4,15,few,.,TRBJ1-5,CASSLGGDSNQPQHF,TGTGCCAGCAGCTTGGGCGGGGACAGCAATCAGCCCCAGCATTTT
TRBV30,13,.,TRBD1,TRBJ1-2,CAWSGDRVVGYTF,TGTGCCTGGAGTGGGGACAGGGTAGTCGGCTACACCTTC